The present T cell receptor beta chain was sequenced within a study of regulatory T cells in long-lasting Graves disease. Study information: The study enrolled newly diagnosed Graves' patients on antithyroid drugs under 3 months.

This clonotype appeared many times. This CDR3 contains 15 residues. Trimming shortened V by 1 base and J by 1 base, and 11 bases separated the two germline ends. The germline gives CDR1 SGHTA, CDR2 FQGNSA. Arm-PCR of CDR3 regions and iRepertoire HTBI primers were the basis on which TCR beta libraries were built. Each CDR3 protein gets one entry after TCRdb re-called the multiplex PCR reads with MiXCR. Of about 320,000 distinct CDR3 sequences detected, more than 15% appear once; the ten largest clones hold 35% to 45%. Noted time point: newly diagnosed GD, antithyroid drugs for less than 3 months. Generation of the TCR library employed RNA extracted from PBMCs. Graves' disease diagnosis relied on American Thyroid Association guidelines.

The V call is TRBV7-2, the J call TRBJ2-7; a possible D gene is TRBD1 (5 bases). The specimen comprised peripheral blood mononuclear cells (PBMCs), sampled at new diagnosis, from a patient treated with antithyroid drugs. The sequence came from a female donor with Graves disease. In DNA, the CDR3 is TGTGCCAGCAGCTTAGTTCAGGGTCTGTCCTACGAGCAGTACTTC. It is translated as CASSLVQGLSYEQYF.